This T cell receptor beta chain derives from a study of regulatory T cells in long-lasting Graves disease (dated by TCRdb to the early 2020s). A note on the overall study: Persistent Graves' disease was defined as persistently positive TSH receptor autoantibodies together with antithyroid drug treatment for over 5 years. Persistent Graves' disease patients were compared with newly diagnosed Graves' disease patients by peripheral blood TCR sequencing and RNA sequencing. The study took place in China and was registered as a clinical trial. TCR sequencing covered about 13 persistent and 20 newly diagnosed Graves' disease patients, some 35 samples in total. Persistent Graves' disease patients in the clinical cohort had taken antithyroid drugs for about 9.7 years on average. The study at large found these results: The study examined only peripheral blood because the primary lesion, thyroid tissue, could not be accessed. The authors noted that the small sample size was a limitation that may lower accuracy. TRBV28, TRBJ1-2 and TRBJ2-5 were preferentially used in persistent disease, while TRBV20-1 and TRBJ2-1 were favored in newly diagnosed disease. Persistent patients shared more public clonotypes among themselves (around 2,500) than newly diagnosed patients did (roughly 910). Only the TCR beta chain was sequenced and analyzed. Compared with newly diagnosed patients, patients with persistent Graves' disease had lower TCR Shannon entropy and fewer highly expanded clones, which suggests clonal expansion.

The germline V gene yields MNHEY for CDR1 and SVGEGT for CDR2. Trimming costs V 8 bases and J 0 bases, and their ends lie 11 bases apart. There are 13 amino acids in the CDR3, from cysteine to phenylalanine inclusive. The kept DNA is CDR3 alone, 39 bases in frame from the first base. The meaning of the sample's time point label: persistent/refractory GD, antithyroid drugs over 5 years with positive TRAb. For both TCR sequencing and RNA sequencing, RNA was extracted from PBMCs in TRIzol. The diagnosis of Graves' disease was made according to American Thyroid Association guidelines. Recruitment of patients was carried out at an endocrinology department in Xi'an, China. Each patient gave approximately 8.8 milliliters of peripheral blood, collected in an EDTA anticoagulant tube. Ficoll Paque Plus density gradient separation was used to isolate PBMCs, and no additional T cell sorting was done. An Agilent 2100 Bioanalyzer and agarose gel were used to check RNA quality, and a NanoDrop 2000 was used to measure RNA concentration.

Libraries were built with multiplex PCR. The sequencer listed for this sample is Illumina HiSeq 4000. CDR3 regions were amplified by Arm-PCR with iRepertoire HTBI primers to construct TCR beta libraries. Before sequencing, the PCR products went through gel purification. Turning to the authors' computational methods: A total of 62 TRBV and approximately 15 TRBJ segments were identified across samples and were used for gene usage analysis of CDR3 amino acid clonotypes. COPE and FqMerger were used to merge the filtered high-quality paired reads into contigs. BLAST was used to align contigs to IMGT TRBV, TRBD and TRBJ reference genes, with CDR3 defined following IMGT. Any clonotype with a frequency above 0.1% was classified as a highly expanded clone. Repertoire diversity was measured by Shannon entropy, and V-J evenness by the Gini coefficient. Clonotypes shared by more than one individual were considered public. Through fastp at Q25 and MiXCR, TCRdb rebuilt clones from the public reads, retaining in-frame beta chains. Rows merge per CDR3 protein into single entries with the most common DNA and genes. None of the V and J calls come from the authors' own analysis; TCRdb made them. The sample profile shows a few hundred thousand distinct CDR3 sequences; around 23% of them were found once. The ten largest clones capture approximately 28% of the sample.

This clonotype was counted a few times. The antigen it recognizes is unknown. It has no much larger one-base neighbor in the sample; base qualities were not kept. The chain is encoded by TRBV6-2 or TRBV6-3 joined to TRBJ2-7; the D assignment is uncertain and may be TRBD1 or TRBD2, with 5 bases supporting each. This clonotype originated in a woman in her thirties or forties with Graves disease. Donor details come from another sample of the same person, matched by shared clones. The starting material was peripheral blood mononuclear cells (PBMCs), obtained when the disease was refractory, from a patient treated with antithyroid drugs. CDR3 protein: CASRGRNSYEQYF. The nucleotide sequence is given as TGTGCCAGCCGGGGACGGAACTCCTACGAGCAGTACTTC.